This T cell receptor beta chain was retrieved from a study of sequential checkpoint blockade in melanoma (dated by TCRdb to the late 2010s). Study-level background: Patients were assigned by 1:1 randomization to either first-line nivolumab followed by ipilimumab (arm A) or ipilimumab followed by nivolumab (arm B). Both trial sequences were followed by maintenance nivolumab.

Concerning this clone itself: Its antigen is currently not known. There are no base qualities to consult, and no much larger clone falls within one base.

The treatment or condition label for this specimen denotes: randomized to nivolumab then ipilimumab (arm A) or the reverse (arm B). No trial patient had received prior DNA-damaging chemotherapy. Live CD3+CD8+ cells negative for CD19 and CD56 were sorted from thawed PBMCs on a FACS Aria II flow cytometer. Samples came from patients with melanoma in CheckMate 064, a randomized, open-label phase II trial of sequential checkpoint blockade. Peripheral blood mononuclear cells were collected by leukapheresis, purified using Ficoll-Paque, and frozen in human serum containing roughly 10% DMSO. Immediately after sorting, the purity of the sorted blood CD3+CD8+ cells was confirmed to be >95%, and DNA was then extracted. TCRbeta CDR3 regions were immunosequenced from genomic DNA with the immunoSEQ Assay. Before high-throughput sequencing, the genomic DNA was amplified using bias-controlled multiplex PCR. For the original study's pipeline: To quantify the absolute abundance of each unique TCRbeta CDR3 region, the sequences were collapsed and filtered. Clonality, defined as 1 minus Pielou's evenness, was calculated using productive rearrangements only. Clones with significantly greater frequencies in on-treatment versus baseline samples were identified using a previously published method. The source is immuneACCESS, and TCRdb retained only in-frame sequences with V and J called. Part of the clones is not carried over; for the studies checked, unresolved V genes explain less than half of this, and the remainder is unexplained. Clone size and V and J calls were adopted from that table, with D and trimming inferred from the DNA. The sample table shows around 40,000 clones, and about nine tenths are seen once. The ten largest clonotypes hold approximately 12% of the sample.

From the cysteine through the phenylalanine, the CDR3 covers 15 amino acids. The kept DNA is CDR3 alone, 45 bases in frame from the first base. From the germline V gene (reference sequence), CDR1 is SEHNR and CDR2 is FQNEAQ. At the junction V is shortened by 6 bases and J by 5 bases, with 20 bases in between. The study at large found these results: The response-prediction model combining TCR metrics and mutation burden needs validation in larger, independent patient cohorts.

The rearranged chain carries TRBV7-9 and TRBJ2-7; the D gene is perhaps TRBD2, on 5 matching bases. The receptor was isolated from a human donor with melanoma. The source material was CD8+ T cells sorted from blood (inferred from file names), sampled from a patient given nivolumab and ipilimumab in sequence. In nucleotide form, the sequence is TGTGCCAGCAGGTCGGAATGGGAGCCGACGGACGAGCAGTACTTC. Translated, this is CASRSEWEPTDEQYF.